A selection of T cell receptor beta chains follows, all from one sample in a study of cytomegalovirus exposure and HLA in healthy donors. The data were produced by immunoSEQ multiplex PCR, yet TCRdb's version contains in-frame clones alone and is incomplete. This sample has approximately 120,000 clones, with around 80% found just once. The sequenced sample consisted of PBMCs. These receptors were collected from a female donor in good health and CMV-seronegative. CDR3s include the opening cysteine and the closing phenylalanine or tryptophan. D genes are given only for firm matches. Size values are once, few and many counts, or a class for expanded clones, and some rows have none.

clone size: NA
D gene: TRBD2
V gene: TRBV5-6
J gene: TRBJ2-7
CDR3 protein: CASTPFPGTSFSEQYF
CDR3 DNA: TGTGCCAGCACGCCATTCCCCGGGACTAGCTTTTCCGAGCAGTACTTC

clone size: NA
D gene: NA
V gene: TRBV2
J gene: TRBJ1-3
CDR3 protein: CASSEEGGGAAIYF
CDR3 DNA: TGTGCCAGCAGTGAAGAGGGGGGAGGGGCAGCCATATATTTT

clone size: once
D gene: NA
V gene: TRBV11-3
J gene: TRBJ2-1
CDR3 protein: CASRGSREQFF
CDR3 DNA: TGTGCCAGTCGGGGGTCACGCGAGCAGTTCTTC

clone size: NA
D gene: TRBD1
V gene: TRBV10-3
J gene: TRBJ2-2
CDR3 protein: CAITGGDTGELFF
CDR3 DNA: TGTGCCATCACAGGGGGTGACACCGGGGAGCTGTTTTTT

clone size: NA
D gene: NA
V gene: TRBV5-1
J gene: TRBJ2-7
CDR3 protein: CASSSLRGGSSYEQYF
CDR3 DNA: TGCGCCAGCAGCTCCCTTCGAGGTGGGTCCTCCTACGAGCAGTACTTC

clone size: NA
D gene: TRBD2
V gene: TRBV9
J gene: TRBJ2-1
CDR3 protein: CASSVVGTSAYNEQFF
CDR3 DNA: TGTGCCAGCAGCGTAGTAGGGACTAGTGCCTACAATGAGCAGTTCTTC

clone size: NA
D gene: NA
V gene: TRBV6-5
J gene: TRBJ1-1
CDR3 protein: CASSYAQGGSEAFF
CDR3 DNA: TGTGCCAGCAGTTATGCACAGGGTGGGTCTGAAGCTTTCTTT

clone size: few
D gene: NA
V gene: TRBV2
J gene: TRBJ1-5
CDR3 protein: CASSEARDYQPQHF
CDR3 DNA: TGTGCCAGCAGTGAAGCTAGAGATTATCAGCCCCAGCATTTT

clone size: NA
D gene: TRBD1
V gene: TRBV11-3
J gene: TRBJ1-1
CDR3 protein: CASSMGQGNTEAFF
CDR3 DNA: TGTGCCAGCAGCATGGGACAGGGGAACACTGAAGCTTTCTTT

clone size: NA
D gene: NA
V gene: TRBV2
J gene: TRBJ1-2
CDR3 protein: CASSEDSVYGYTF
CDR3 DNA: TGTGCCAGCAGTGAGGACAGCGTCTATGGCTACACCTTC

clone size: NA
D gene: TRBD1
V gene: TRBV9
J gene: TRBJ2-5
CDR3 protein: CASSVTGEETQYF
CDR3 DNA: TGTGCCAGCAGCGTCACAGGGGAAGAGACCCAGTACTTC

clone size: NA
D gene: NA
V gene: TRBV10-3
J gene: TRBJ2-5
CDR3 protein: CAISESEGETQYF
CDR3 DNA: TGTGCCATCAGTGAGTCGGAGGGAGAGACCCAGTACTTC

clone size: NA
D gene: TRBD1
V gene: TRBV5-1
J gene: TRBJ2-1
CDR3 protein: CASSSGTGPNEQFF
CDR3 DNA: TGCGCCAGCAGCTCCGGGACAGGGCCCAATGAGCAGTTCTTC

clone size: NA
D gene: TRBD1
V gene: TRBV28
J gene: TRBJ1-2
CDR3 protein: CASSDGTGNGYTF
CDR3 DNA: TGTGCCAGCAGTGATGGGACAGGGAATGGCTACACCTTC

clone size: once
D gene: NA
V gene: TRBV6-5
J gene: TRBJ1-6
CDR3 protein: CASSYPGLGTPLHF
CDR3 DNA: TGTGCCAGCAGTTACCCGGGACTTGGAACACCCCTCCACTTT

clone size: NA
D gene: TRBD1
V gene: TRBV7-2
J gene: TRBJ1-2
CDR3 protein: CASSSRDRGPGVYGYTF
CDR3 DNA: TGTGCCAGCAGCTCAAGGGACAGGGGGCCTGGGGTATATGGCTACACCTTC

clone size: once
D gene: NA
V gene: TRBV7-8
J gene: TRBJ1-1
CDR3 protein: CASSLVRSGEAFF
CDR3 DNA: TGTGCCAGCAGCTTAGTACGATCGGGGGAAGCTTTCTTT

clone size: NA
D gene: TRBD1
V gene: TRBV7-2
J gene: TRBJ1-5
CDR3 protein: CASSTRTGVNQPQHF
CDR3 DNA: TGTGCCAGCAGCACCCGGACAGGGGTTAATCAGCCCCAGCATTTT

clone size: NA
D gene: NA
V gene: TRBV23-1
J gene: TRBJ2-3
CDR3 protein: CASSQSPLCSTDTQYF
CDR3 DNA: TGCGCCAGCAGTCAATCTCCCCTTTGTAGCACAGATACGCAGTATTTT

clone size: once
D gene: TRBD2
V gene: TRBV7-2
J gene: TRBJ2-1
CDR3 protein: CASSLAEASGFNEQFF
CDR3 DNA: TGTGCCAGCAGCTTAGCGGAGGCTAGCGGGTTCAATGAGCAGTTCTTC

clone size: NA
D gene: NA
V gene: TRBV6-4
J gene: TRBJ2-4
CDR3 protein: CASQRTDLAKNIQYF
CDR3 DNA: TGTGCCAGCCAGCGGACAGATCTAGCCAAAAACATTCAGTACTTC

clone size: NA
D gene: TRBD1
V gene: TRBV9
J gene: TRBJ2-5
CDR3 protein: CASSDGDSIQETQYF
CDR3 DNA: TGTGCCAGCAGCGATGGGGACAGCATCCAAGAGACCCAGTACTTC

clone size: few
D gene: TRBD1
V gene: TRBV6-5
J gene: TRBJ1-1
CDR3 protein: CASATGTGFTEAFF
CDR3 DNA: TGTGCCAGCGCGACCGGGACAGGGTTCACTGAAGCTTTCTTT

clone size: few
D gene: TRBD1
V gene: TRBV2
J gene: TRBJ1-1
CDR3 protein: CASVRDRVNTEAFF
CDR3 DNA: TGTGCCAGCGTCAGGGACAGGGTGAACACTGAAGCTTTCTTT

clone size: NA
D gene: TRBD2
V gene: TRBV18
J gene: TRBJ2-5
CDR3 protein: CASSPQLTSGTQETQYF
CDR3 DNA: TGTGCCAGCTCACCACAGCTTACTAGCGGGACCCAAGAGACCCAGTACTTC

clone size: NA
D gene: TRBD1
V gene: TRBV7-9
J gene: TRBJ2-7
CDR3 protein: CSSSPKRSTGLHEQYF
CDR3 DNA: TGTTCCAGCAGCCCGAAAAGGTCGACAGGGCTCCACGAGCAGTACTTC

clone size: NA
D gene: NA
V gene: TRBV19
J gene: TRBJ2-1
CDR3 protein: CASSSGPGKRNEQFF
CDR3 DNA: TGTGCCAGTAGTAGCGGCCCCGGGAAACGGAATGAGCAGTTCTTC

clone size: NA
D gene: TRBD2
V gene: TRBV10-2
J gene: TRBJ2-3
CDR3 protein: CASRAIFSGGGRDTQYF
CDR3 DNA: TGCGCCAGCAGAGCTATCTTTAGCGGGGGGGGGCGAGATACGCAGTATTTT

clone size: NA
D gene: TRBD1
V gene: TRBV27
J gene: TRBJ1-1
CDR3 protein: CASKRGTGLTEAFF
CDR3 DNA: TGTGCCAGCAAACGTGGGACAGGACTGACTGAAGCTTTCTTT

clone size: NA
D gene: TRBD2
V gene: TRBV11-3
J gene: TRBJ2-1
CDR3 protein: CASSLSGSFNEQFF
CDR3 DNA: TGTGCCAGCAGCTTGAGCGGGAGCTTCAATGAGCAGTTCTTC

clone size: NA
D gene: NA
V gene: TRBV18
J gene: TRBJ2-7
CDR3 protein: CASSPLSAYEQYF
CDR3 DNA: TGTGCCAGCTCACCACTCAGCGCCTACGAGCAGTACTTC

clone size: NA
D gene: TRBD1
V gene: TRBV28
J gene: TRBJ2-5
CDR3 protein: CASSLPTGTGEETQYF
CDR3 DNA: TGTGCCAGCAGTCTTCCCACCGGGACAGGGGAAGAGACCCAGTACTTC

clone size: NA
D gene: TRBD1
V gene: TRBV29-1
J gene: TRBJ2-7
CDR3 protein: CSVSRQGDYEQYF
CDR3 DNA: TGCAGCGTGTCAAGGCAGGGGGACTACGAGCAGTACTTC

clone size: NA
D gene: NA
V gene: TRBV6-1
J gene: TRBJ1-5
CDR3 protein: CASSEAGGRSQPQHF
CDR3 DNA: TGTGCCAGCAGTGAAGCGGGAGGGAGGTCCCAGCCCCAGCATTTT

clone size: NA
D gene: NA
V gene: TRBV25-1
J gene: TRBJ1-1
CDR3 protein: CASSEFTGPNTEAFF
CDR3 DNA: TGTGCCAGCAGTGAATTTACAGGACCGAACACTGAAGCTTTCTTT

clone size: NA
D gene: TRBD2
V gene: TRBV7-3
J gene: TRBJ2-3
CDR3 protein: CASSLVLASTDTQYF
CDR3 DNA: TGTGCCAGCAGCTTAGTACTAGCGAGCACAGATACGCAGTATTTT

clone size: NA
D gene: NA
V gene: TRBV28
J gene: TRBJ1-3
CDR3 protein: CASSSQGSGNTIYF
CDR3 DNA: TGTGCCAGCAGTTCTCAGGGCTCTGGAAACACCATATATTTT

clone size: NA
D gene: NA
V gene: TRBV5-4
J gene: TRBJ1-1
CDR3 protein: CASSQDRNTEAFF
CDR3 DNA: TGTGCCAGCAGCCAAGACAGGAACACTGAAGCTTTCTTT

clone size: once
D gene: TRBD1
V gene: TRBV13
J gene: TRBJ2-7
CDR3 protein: CASSLEGDRSDEQYF
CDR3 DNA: TGTGCCAGCAGCTTAGAGGGGGACAGAAGCGACGAGCAGTACTTC

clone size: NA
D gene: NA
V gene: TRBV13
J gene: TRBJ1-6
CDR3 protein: CASSLRGYNSPLHF
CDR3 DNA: TGTGCCAGCAGCCTCAGAGGCTATAATTCACCCCTCCACTTT

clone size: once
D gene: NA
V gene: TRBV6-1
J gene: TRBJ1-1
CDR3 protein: CAAEGFRHTEAFF
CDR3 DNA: TGTGCCGCGGAGGGATTCAGGCACACTGAAGCTTTCTTT

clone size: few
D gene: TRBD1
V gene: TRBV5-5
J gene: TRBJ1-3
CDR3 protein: CASSSGQGSGNTIYF
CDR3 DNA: TGTGCCAGCAGTTCGGGACAGGGCTCTGGAAACACCATATATTTT

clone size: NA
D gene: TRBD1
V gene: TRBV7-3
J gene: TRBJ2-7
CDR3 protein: CASSPGQGFYEQYF
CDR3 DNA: TGTGCCAGCAGCCCAGGACAGGGGTTCTACGAGCAGTACTTC